This TCR beta chain was captured in a study of control samples from healthy donors and cancer patients. This CDR3 has 13 residues. V was shortened by 3 bases and J by 2 bases, with 5 bases between the two germline ends. Germline CDR1 reads LNHDA; CDR2 reads SQIVND (reference sequence). The sample holds one count of this clone. Libraries were prepared by immunoSEQ multiplex PCR; TCRdb keeps only in-frame clonotypes and omits some of them. The sample comprises over 150,000 clones, 95% to 96% of which are singletons, and 0.95% to 1.1% rests with the top ten. V is TRBV19 and J is TRBJ1-5; no clear D gene. The clonotype originates from a woman in her twenties or thirties in good health. Sample: blood. Written as DNA, the CDR3 is TGTGCCAGTAGTATCCGGGGCAATCAGCCCCAGCATTTT. Protein product: CASSIRGNQPQHF. Based on the CDR3 plus reference TRBV19 and TRBJ1-5, the full variable domain is DGGITQSPKYLFRKEGQNVTLSCEQNLNHDAMYWYRQDPGQGLRLIYYSQIVNDFQKGDIAEGYSVSREKKESFPLTVTSAQKNPTAFYLCASSIRGNQPQHFGDGTRLSIL.